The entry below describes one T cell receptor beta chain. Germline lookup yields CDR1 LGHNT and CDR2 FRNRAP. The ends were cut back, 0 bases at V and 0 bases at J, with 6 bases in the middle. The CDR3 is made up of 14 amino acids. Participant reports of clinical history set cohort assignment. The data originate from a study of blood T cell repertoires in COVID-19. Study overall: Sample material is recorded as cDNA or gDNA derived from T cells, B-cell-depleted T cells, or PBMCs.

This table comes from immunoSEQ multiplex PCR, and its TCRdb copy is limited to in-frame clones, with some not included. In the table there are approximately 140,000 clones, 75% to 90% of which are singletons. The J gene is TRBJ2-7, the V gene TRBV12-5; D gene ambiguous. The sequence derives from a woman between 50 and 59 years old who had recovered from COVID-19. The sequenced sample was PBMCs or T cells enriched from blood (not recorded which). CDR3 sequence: CASGLVVHSYEQYF. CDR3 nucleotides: TGTGCTAGTGGTTTGGTTGTCCACTCCTACGAGCAGTACTTC.